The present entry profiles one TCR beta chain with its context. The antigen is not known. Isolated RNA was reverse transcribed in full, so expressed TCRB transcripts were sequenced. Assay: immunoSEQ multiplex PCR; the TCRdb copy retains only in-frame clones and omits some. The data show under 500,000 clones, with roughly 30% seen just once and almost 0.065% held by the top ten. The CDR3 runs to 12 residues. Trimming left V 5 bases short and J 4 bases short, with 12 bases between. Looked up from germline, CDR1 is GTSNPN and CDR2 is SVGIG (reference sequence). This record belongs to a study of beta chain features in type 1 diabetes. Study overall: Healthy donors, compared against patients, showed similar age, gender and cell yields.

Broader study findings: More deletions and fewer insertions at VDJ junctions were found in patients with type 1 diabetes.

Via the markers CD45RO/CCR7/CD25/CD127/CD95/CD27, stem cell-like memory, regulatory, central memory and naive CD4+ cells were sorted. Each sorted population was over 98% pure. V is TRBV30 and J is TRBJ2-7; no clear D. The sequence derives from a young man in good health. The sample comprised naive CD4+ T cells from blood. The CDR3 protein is CAWASGPYEQYF. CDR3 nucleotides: TGTGCCTGGGCCTCCGGCCCTTACGAGCAGTACTTC.